This T cell receptor beta chain was identified in a study of neurological immune-mediated disorders. Germline V gives CDR1 WSHSY, CDR2 SAAADI. The CDR3 length is 15 residues. Trimming stripped 4 bases from V and 2 bases from J, with 9 bases between. This clonotype was seen a few times. Its antigen is as yet unknown. It was by 5'RACE with 10-nucleotide random UMIs that the cDNA was made. TCRdb reprocessed the 5' RACE reads via MiXCR and lists one record per CDR3 protein. The sample contains about 20,000 distinct CDR3 sequences, 27% of which appear only once. Study outcomes and limitations: Expansion of TCR clones was greatest in HTLV-1-associated myelopathy and smallest in multiple sclerosis, where it fell below that of healthy controls.

This clonotype was sampled from a man aged 50-59 years with HTLV-1-associated myelopathy (HAM/TSP). The sample taken for sequencing was PBMCs. The chain uses TRBV10-2 and TRBJ2-6; D might be TRBD2 (6 bases). Here the CDR3 DNA reads TGCGCCAGCAGTGGTTCGGGGGCTGGGGCCAACGTCCTGACTTTC. The encoded protein is CASSGSGAGANVLTF.